This paragraph reports one TCR beta chain. Its antigen is unidentified. The record originates from a study of T cells in Graves' hyperthyroidism and ophthalmopathy. Study-level points and caveats: Blood also held most thyroid clonotypes expanded beyond 0.001.

RNA transcripts provided the source from which TCR beta CDR3 regions were amplified. HTBI primers drove first-round RT-PCR of the TCR CDR3. TCRdb analysed the multiplex PCR reads with MiXCR anew, one entry per CDR3 protein. The sample has about 400,000 distinct CDR3 sequences; less than 20% are singletons. Per germline, CDR1 SGHRS and CDR2 YFSETQ. Trimming shortened V by 0 bases and J by 4 bases, and 14 bases separated the two germline ends. The CDR3 runs 15 residues. This clonotype originated in a woman under 30 with Graves' hyperthyroidism that later progressed to Graves' ophthalmopathy. The chain is built from TRBV5-1 and TRBJ2-7, with D possibly being TRBD2 (6 bases). Sequencing input: blood. CDR3 DNA: TGCGCCAGCAGCTTGGACTGGGGGGATTGGTACGAGCAGTACTTC. Protein product: CASSLDWGDWYEQYF.